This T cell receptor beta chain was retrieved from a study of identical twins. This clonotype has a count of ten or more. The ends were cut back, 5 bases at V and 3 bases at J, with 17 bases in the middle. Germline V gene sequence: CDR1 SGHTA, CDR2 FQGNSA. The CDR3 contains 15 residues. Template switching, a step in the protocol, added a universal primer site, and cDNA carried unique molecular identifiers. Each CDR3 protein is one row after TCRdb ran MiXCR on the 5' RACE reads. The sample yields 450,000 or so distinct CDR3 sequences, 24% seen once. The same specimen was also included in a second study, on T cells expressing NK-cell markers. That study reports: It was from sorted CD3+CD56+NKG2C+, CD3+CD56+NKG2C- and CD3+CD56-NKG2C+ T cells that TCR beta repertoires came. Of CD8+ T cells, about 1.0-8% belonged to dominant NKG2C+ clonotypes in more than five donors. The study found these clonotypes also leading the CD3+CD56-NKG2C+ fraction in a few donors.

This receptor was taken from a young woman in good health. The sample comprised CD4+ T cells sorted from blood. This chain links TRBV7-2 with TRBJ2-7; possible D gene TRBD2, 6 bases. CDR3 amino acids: CASSIYSGLSYEQYF. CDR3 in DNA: TGTGCCAGCAGCATCTATTCGGGACTGAGCTACGAGCAGTACTTC.